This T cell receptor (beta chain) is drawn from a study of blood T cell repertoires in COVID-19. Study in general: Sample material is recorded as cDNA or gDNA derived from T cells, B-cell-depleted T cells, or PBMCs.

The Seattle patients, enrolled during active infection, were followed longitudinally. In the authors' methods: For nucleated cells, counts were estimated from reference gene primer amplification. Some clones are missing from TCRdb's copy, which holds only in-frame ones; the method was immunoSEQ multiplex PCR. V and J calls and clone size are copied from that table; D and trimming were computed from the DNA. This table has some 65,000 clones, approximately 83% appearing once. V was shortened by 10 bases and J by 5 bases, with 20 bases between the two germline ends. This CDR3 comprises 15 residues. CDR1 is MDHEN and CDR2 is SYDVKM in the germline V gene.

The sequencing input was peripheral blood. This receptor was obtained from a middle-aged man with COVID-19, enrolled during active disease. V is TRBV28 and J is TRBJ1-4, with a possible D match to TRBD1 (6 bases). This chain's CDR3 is CATLKAGTMNEKLFF. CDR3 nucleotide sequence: TGTGCCACCCTCAAAGCCGGGACAATGAATGAAAAACTGTTTTTT.